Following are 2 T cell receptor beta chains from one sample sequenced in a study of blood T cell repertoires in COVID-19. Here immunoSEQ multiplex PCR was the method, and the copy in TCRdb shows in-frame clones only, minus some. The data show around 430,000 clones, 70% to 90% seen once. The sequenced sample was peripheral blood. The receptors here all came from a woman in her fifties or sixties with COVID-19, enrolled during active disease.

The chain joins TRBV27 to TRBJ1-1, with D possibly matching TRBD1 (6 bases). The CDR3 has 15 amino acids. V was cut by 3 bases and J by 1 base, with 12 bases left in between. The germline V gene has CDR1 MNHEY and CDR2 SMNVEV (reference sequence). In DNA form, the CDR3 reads TGTGCCAGCAGTTTTGGGACACTGGAGAACACTGAAGCTTTCTTT. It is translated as CASSFGTLENTEAFF.

The CDR3 protein is CASSAGTGGYEQYF. CDR3 nucleotides: TGCGCCAGTTCCGCCGGGACAGGGGGTTACGAGCAGTACTTC. This chain joins TRBV5-1 and TRBJ2-7, with TRBD1 identical over 11 bases. The CDR3 loop spans 14 amino acids. Germline V CDR1 and CDR2: SGHRS, YFSETQ. V shed 8 bases, J shed 4 bases, and the junction held 8 bases outside the gene matches. The full variable domain, completed using reference TRBV5-1 and TRBJ2-7, is KAGVTQTPRYLIKTRGQQVTLSCSPISGHRSVSWYQQTPGQGLQFLFEYFSETQRNKGNFPGRFSGRQFSNSRSEMNVSTLELGDSALYLCASSAGTGGYEQYFGPGTRLTVT.